The clone carrying this T cell receptor beta chain was counted only a few times. Its antigen remains unidentified. TCRdb passed the reads through MiXCR, listing each CDR3 protein once. The top ten hold roughly 12% of the sample, which has roughly 920,000 distinct CDR3 sequences, 31% seen once. V shed 9 bases and J 7 bases; nucleotides not matched to a gene: 5. Germline V lookup: CDR1 MNHEY, CDR2 SMNVEV (reference sequence). This CDR3 has 12 amino acids. The data were taken from a study of T cell repertoires in cytomegalovirus infection. This sequence was found in a human donor in good health (CMV status not recorded). Some clones in this sample may be carry-over from other donors' samples. This rearrangement joins TRBV27 to TRBJ1-4; TRBD1 agrees at 7 bases. Here the sequenced sample was cultured CD8+ T cells from PBMCs, taken from culture after CMV antigen stimulation. Here the CDR3 DNA reads TGTGCCAGTGGACAGGCAATTGAAAAACTGTTTTTT. Protein sequence: CASGQAIEKLFF. The full variable domain, rest sourced from reference TRBV27 and TRBJ1-4, is EAQVTQNPRYLITVTGKKLTVTCSQNMNHEYMSWYRQDPGLGLRQIYYSMNVEVTDKGDVPEGYKVSRKEKRNFPLILESPSPNQTSLYFCASGQAIEKLFFGSGTQLSVL.